This is a list of T cell receptor beta chains from one sample in a study of beta chain features in type 1 diabetes. Profiling relied on immunoSEQ multiplex PCR, and the TCRdb table lists in-frame clones only, not all of them. Of a few hundred thousand clones in the sample, around an eighth were seen once. The sequenced sample was naive CD4+ T cells from blood. All receptors come from a woman under 30 with type 1 diabetes. Each CDR3 is given with its conserved first and last residue. Each record gives: V gene, J gene, clone size, D gene, CDR3 DNA, CDR3 protein. A D gene is named only where the DNA matches it firmly. Rows give clone size only sometimes, using once, few, many, or a class for an expanded clone.

TRBV7-9	TRBJ2-3	.	.	TGTGCCAGCAGCCCTGAAGTAGCCATAACAGATACGCAGTATTTT	CASSPEVAITDTQYF
TRBV6-6	TRBJ2-7	few	TRBD1	TGTGCCAGCAGTTCCCGGGACAGGGGGGATTACGAGCAGTACTTC	CASSSRDRGDYEQYF
TRBV11-3	TRBJ1-2	few	TRBD1	TGTGCCAGCAGCCCAGGGGGACAGTATGGCTACACCTTC	CASSPGGQYGYTF
TRBV19	TRBJ2-7	few	TRBD1	TGTGCCAGTAGGGCGACAGGGGGCTACGAGCAGTACTTC	CASRATGGYEQYF
TRBV4-3	TRBJ1-2	few	.	TGCGCCAGCAGCCAAGAGATTTCCGGTTTTACCTATGGCTACACCTTC	CASSQEISGFTYGYTF
TRBV9	TRBJ2-7	.	.	TGTGCCAGCTCTTTCTACGAGCAGTACTTC	CASSFYEQYF
TRBV6-1	TRBJ1-5	.	.	TGTGCCAGCAGTGACAGGGGAGGCAATCAGCCCCAGCATTTT	CASSDRGGNQPQHF
TRBV28	TRBJ1-1	.	.	TGTGCCAGCAGTCTTGTCCTTGGGTGGGGCGTAATGTTT	CASSLVLGWGVMF
TRBV18	TRBJ2-5	.	.	TGTGCCAGCTCCCTACAGGACAAACAAGAGACCCAGTACTTC	CASSLQDKQETQYF
TRBV9	TRBJ1-1	few	.	TGTGCCAGCAGCGGGATTACAGGGCAAGCTTTCTTT	CASSGITGQAFF
TRBV4-3	TRBJ2-2	few	.	TGCGCCAGCAGCCAAGAGAACAGATGGACCGGGGAGCTGTTTTTT	CASSQENRWTGELFF
TRBV28	TRBJ2-3	.	.	TGTGCCAGCAGTTTATCCATCGATACGCAGTATTTT	CASSLSIDTQYF